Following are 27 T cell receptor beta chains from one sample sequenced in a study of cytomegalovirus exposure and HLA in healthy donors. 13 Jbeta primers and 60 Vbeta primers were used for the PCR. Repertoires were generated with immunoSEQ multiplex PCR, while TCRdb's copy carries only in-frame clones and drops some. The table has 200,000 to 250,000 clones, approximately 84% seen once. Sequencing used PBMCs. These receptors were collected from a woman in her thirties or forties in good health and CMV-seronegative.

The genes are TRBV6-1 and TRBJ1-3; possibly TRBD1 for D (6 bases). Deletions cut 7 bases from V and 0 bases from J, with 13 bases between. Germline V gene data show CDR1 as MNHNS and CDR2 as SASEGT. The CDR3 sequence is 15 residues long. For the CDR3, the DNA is TGTGCCAGCAATCCCGGGACACACTCTGGAAACACCATATATTTT. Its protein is CASNPGTHSGNTIYF.

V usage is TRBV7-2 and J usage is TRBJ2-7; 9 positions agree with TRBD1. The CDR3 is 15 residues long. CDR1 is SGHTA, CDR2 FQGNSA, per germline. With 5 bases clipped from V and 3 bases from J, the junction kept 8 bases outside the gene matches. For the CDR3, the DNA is TGTGCCAGCAGCCCGGGGACAGGGCCAGGCTACGAGCAGTACTTC. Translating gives CASSPGTGPGYEQYF.

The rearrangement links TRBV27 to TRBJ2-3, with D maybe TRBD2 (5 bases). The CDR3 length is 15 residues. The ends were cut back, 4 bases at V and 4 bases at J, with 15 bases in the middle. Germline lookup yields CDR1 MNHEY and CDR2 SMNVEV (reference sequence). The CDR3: CASSSPGLPADTQYF. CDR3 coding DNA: TGTGCCAGCAGTTCCCCGGGATTGCCCGCAGATACGCAGTATTTT.

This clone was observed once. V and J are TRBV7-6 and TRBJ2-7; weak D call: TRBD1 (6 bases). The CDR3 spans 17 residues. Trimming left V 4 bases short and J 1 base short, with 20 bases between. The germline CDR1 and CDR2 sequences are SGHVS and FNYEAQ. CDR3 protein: CASSSEGPGTPSYEQYF. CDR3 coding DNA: TGTGCCAGCAGCTCAGAGGGTCCCGGGACACCTTCCTACGAGCAGTACTTC.

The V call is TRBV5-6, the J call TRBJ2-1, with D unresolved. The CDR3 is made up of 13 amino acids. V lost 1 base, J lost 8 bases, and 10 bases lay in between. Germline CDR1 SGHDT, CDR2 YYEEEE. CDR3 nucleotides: TGTGCCAGCAGCTTGTTTGGTCGGGATGAGCAGTTCTTC. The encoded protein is CASSLFGRDEQFF.

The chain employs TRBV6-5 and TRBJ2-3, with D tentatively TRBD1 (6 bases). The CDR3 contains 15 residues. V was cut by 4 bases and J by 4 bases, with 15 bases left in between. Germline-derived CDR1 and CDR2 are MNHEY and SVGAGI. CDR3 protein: CASSLRGFSADTQYF. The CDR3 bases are TGTGCCAGCAGTTTAAGGGGGTTTAGTGCAGATACGCAGTATTTT.

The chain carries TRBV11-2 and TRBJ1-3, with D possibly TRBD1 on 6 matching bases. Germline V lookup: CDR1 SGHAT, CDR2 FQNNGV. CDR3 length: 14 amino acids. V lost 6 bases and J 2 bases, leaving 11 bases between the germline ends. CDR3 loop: CASRVTGTGNTIYF. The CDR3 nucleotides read TGTGCCAGCAGGGTAACAGGGACTGGAAACACCATATATTTT.

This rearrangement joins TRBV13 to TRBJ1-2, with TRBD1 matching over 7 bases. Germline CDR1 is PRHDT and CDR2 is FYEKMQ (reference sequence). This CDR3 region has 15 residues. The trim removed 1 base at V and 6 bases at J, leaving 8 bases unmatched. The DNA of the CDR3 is TGTGCCAGCAGCTTAGAGGGCGACAGGGAGAATGGCTACACCTTC. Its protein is CASSLEGDRENGYTF.

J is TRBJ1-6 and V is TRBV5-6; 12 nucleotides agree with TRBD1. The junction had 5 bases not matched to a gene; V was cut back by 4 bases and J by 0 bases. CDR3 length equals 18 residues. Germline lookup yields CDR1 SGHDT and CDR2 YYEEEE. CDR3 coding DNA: TGTGCCAGCAGCCCCGGGACAGGGGGCGGCTCCTATAATTCACCCCTCCACTTT. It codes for CASSPGTGGGSYNSPLHF.

CDR3 protein: CASSFGGDTQYF. For the CDR3, the DNA is TGTGCCAGCAGCTTCGGGGGGGATACGCAGTATTTT. This chain connects TRBV7-8 to TRBJ2-3, with TRBD2 identical over 7 bases. Losses at the gene ends were 3 bases for V and 6 bases for J; bases not matched to a gene: 0. This CDR3 spans 12 amino acids. Germline V gene lookup returns CDR1 SGHVS and CDR2 FQNEAQ.

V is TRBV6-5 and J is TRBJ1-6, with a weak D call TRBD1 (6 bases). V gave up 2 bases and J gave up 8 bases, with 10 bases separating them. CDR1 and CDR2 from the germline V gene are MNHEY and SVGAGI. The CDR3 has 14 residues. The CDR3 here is CASSYKAGDSPLHF. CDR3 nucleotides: TGTGCCAGCAGTTACAAGGCAGGGGATTCACCCCTCCACTTT.

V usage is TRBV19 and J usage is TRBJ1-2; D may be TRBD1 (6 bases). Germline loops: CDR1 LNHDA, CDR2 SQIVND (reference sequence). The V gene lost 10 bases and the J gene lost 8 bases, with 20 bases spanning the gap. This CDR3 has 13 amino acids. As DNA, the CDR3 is TGTGCCACCAGTGAGGGGGTTCCCTGGGGCTACACCTTC. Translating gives CATSEGVPWGYTF.

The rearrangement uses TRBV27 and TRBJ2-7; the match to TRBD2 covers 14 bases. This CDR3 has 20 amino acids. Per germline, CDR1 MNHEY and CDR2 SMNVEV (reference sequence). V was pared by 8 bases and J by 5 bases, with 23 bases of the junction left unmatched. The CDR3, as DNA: TGTGCCAGCTCTACGTTAAAGGTCGGACTAGCGGGGGGCCCATTGAACGAGCAGTACTTC. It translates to CASSTLKVGLAGGPLNEQYF.

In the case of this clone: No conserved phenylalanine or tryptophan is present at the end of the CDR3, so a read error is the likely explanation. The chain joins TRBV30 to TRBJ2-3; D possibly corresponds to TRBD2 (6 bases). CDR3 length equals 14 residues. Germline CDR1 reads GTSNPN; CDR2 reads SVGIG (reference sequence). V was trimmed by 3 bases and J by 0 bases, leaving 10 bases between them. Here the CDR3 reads CAWSTGTSTDTQYL. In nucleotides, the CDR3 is TGTGCCTGGAGCACTGGGACTAGCACAGATACGCAGTATCTT.

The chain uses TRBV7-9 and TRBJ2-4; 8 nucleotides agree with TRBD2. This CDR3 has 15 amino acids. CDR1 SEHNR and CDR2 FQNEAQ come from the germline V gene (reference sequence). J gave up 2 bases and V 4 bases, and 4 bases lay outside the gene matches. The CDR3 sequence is CASSSGGGTKNIQYF. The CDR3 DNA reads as TGTGCCAGCAGCTCGGGAGGGGGGACCAAAAACATTCAGTACTTC.

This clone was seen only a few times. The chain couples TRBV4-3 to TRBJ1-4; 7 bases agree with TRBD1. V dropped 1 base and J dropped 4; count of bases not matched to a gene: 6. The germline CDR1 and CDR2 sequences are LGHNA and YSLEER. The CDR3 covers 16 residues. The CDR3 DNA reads TGCGCCAGCAGCCAAGTCAAACAGGGGATTAATGAAAAACTGTTTTTT. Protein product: CASSQVKQGINEKLFF.

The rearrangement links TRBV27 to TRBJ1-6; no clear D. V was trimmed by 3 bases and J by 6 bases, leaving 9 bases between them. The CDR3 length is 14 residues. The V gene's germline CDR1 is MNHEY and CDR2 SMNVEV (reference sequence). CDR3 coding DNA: TGTGCCAGCAGTTTGCGGCTCTCTAATTCACCCCTCCACTTT. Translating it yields CASSLRLSNSPLHF.

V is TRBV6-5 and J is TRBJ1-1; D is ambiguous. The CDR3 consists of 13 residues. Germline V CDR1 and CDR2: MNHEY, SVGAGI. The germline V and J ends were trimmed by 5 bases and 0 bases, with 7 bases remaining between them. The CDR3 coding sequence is TGTGCCAGCAGTGCTCTAATGAACACTGAAGCTTTCTTT. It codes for CASSALMNTEAFF.

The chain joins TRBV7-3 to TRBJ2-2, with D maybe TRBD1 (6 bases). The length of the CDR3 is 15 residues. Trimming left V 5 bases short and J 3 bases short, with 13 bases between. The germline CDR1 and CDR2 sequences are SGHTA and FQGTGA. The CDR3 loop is CASSSQGWYTGELFF. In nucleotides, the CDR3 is TGTGCCAGCAGCAGTCAGGGGTGGTACACCGGGGAGCTGTTTTTT.

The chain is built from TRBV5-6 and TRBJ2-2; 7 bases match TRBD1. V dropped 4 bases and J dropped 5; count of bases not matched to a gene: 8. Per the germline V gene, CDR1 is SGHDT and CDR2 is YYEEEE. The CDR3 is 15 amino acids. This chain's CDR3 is CASSDPNRGTGELFF. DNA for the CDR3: TGTGCCAGCAGCGACCCCAACAGGGGAACCGGGGAGCTGTTTTTT.

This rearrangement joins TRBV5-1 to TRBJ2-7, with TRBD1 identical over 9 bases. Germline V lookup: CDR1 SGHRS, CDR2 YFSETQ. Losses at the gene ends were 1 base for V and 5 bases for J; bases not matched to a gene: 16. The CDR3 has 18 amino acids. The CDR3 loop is CASSLSSGQGLLPHEQYF. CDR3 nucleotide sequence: TGCGCCAGCAGCTTGTCTTCGGGACAGGGACTTTTACCCCACGAGCAGTACTTC.

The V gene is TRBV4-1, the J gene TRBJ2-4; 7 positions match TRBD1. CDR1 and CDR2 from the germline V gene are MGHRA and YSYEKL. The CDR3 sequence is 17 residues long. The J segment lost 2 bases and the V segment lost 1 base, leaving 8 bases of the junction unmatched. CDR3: CASSQVRQGWTKNIQYF. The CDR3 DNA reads TGCGCCAGCAGCCAAGTCAGACAGGGTTGGACCAAAAACATTCAGTACTTC.

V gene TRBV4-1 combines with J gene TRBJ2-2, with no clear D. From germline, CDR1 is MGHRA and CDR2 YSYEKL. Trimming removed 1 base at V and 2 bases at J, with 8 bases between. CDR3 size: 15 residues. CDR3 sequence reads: CASSQGWANTGELFF. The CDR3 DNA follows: TGCGCCAGCAGCCAAGGCTGGGCCAACACCGGGGAGCTGTTTTTT.

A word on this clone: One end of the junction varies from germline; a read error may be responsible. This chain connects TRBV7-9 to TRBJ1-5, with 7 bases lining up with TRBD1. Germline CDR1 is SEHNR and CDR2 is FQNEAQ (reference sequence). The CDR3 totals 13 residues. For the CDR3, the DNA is TGTGCCGGCAGCAGGGACAGAAATCAGCCCCAGCATTTT. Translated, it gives CAGSRDRNQPQHF. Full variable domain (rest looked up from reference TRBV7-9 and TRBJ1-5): DTGVSQNPRHKITKRGQNVTFRCDPISEHNRLYWYRQTLGQGPEFLTYFQNEAQLEKSRLLSDRFSAERPKGSFSTLEIQRTEQGDSAMYLCAGSRDRNQPQHFGDGTRLSIL.

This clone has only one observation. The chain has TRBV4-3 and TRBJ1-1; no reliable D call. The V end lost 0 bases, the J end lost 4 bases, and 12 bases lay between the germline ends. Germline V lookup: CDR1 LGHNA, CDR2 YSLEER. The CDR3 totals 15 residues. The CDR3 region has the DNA TGCGCCAGCAGCCAAGATAGAGGCGGTCGCACTGAAGCTTTCTTT. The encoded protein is CASSQDRGGRTEAFF.

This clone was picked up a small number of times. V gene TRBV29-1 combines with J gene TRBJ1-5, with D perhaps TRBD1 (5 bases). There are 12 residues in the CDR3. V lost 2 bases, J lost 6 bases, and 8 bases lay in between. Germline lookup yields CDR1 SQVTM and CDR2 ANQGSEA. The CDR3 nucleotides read TGCAGCGTTGAAACCGGGGGTCAGCCCCAGCATTTT. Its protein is CSVETGGQPQHF.

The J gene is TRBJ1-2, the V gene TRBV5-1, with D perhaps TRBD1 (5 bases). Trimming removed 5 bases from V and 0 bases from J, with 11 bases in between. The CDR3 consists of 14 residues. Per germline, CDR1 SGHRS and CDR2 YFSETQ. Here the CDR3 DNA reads TGCGCCAGCAGTGGAGGGGAAACTAACTATGGCTACACCTTC. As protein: CASSGGETNYGYTF.